One T cell receptor (beta chain) is described in this entry. This clone's antigen is unknown. Base qualities were left out, and no much larger clone turns up one base away. These data belong to a study of T cell responses to AZD1222 COVID-19 vaccine (dated by TCRdb to 2020 to 2023). About the study as a whole: AZD1222 recipients with second doses at about 4 weeks or about 12 weeks were pooled, because spike-specific TCR depth and breadth did not differ between schedules. A total of approximately 240 trial participants underwent TCR sequencing, of whom 207 received two doses of AZD1222 and about 26 received two doses of the MenACWY control vaccine. Trial participants were enrolled into age subgroups of 18-55, 56-69 and 70-plus years, which contained approximately 150, 28 and 58 TCR-sequenced participants, respectively. Broader findings and caveats from the paper: Because no day 14 peak-response samples were available, repertoires were characterized only after the peak T cell response. Most participants were white British and females outnumbered males, and the authors suggested that clonal diversity may have been underestimated. Conclusions about previously exposed vaccinees were limited because only six AZD1222 recipients were SARS-CoV-2 seropositive at baseline. In the small 56-69-year group, the increase in depth fell short of significance, most likely because of low power. Reportedly, close to half of the unique spike-specific TCRs recognized epitopes lying outside the regions that are mutated in the B.1.351 and B.1.1.7 variants. Spike-specific TCR breadth and depth rose significantly after two AZD1222 doses compared with day 0 and with MenACWY recipients. The whole spike protein was spanned by vaccine-associated CD4 TCRs, and dominant responses were seen in regions 160-218 and 743-854.

The CDR3 regions of human TCRbeta chains were subjected to immunosequencing. Regarding the original processing steps: Repertoire TCRs were matched against a reference library of SARS-CoV-2-specific TCRs generated with the MIRA antigen-specificity platform. Breadth meant the fraction of unique TCRs that were SARS-CoV-2-associated, whereas depth meant the fraction of total T cells that were SARS-CoV-2-associated. Using the MIRA data, every spike-specific TCR was mapped to the spike region that the TCR reacted to and assigned to either a CD4 or a CD8 class. Log10-transformed breadth and depth values were compared by one-way ANOVA with Sidak's multiple comparisons tests. Here the immuneACCESS table is served through TCRdb, limited to in-frame sequences with V and J called. Missing clones are a known gap in these copies; in checked studies unresolved V genes cover under half, and the rest lacks a known reason. D and trimming were read from the DNA, whereas the V and J calls and clone size are those reported in that table. Here the sample has tens of thousands of clones; 80% to 85% occur a single time. The top ten constitute less than 9.5% of the sample.

Taken from cysteine to phenylalanine, the CDR3 has 15 residues. The DNA shown is the 45-base CDR3, in frame from base 1. The CDR1 and CDR2 encoded by the germline V gene are SGHVS and FQNEAQ. Trimming leaves V shorter by 3 bases and J shorter by 4 bases, with the junction holding 8 bases beyond the gene matches. Taken with the paper, the label for time point translates to: baseline before first vaccination. Vaccinee samples were obtained from the UK trials COV001 and COV002, which included a single-blind randomized controlled phase 2/3 trial of AZD1222 (ChAdOx1 nCoV-19) in healthy adults. For TCRbeta chain sequencing, PBMC samples from trial participants were taken at day 0 and at day 28 after the second dose.

The origin of this receptor is an adult in good health. The sequence joins TRBV7-8 to TRBJ1-1; 7 junctional bases match TRBD1. This sample comprised peripheral blood, obtained on day 0 of AZD1222 vaccination. This receptor carries the CDR3 CASSLVDRAATEAFF. The DNA sequence follows: TGTGCCAGCAGCTTGGTAGACAGGGCGGCCACTGAAGCTTTCTTT.